These 30 T cell receptor beta chains came from one sample sequenced in a study of T cells in localized non-small cell lung cancer. Here immunoSEQ multiplex PCR was the method, and the copy in TCRdb shows in-frame clones only, minus some. Of 8,000 or so clones in the sample, 90% to 95% were seen once. This specimen consisted of peripheral blood, obtained before any cancer treatment. These receptor sequences come from a woman aged 40 to 75 with stage I lung adenocarcinoma.

There are a few counts of this clone. This sequence joins TRBV6-1 and TRBJ2-5, with 8 bases that match TRBD1. The CDR3 loop spans 15 amino acids. The trim removed 3 bases at V and 4 bases at J, leaving 7 bases unmatched. Germline V gene sequence: CDR1 MNHNS, CDR2 SASEGT. CDR3 DNA: TGTGCCAGCAGTGACGGACAGGGAGGCGCAGAGACCCAGTACTTC. Its protein product is CASSDGQGGAETQYF.

The chain recombines TRBV6-1 with TRBJ1-4, with D perhaps TRBD1 (6 bases). Per germline, CDR1 MNHNS and CDR2 SASEGT. The CDR3 is 16 residues long. Between the trimmed V and J ends, which lost 0 bases and 4 bases, there was a span of 12 bases. CDR3 amino acids: CASSEALGAVNEKLFF. The DNA of the CDR3 is TGTGCCAGCAGTGAAGCGTTGGGGGCTGTTAATGAAAAACTGTTTTTT.

This clone was seen once. The chain couples TRBV6-1 to TRBJ1-1; perhaps TRBD1 as D (5 bases). Germline CDR1 and CDR2: MNHNS and SASEGT. V was clipped by 7 bases and J by 0 bases, with 9 bases between them. This CDR3 comprises 13 residues. Here the CDR3 DNA reads TGTGCCAGCAAGGACACCTTGAACACTGAAGCTTTCTTT. It is translated as CASKDTLNTEAFF.

V gene TRBV6-1 combines with J gene TRBJ2-1; 8 nucleotides match TRBD2. V was pared by 1 base and J by 4 bases, with 3 bases of the junction left unmatched. The CDR3 has 15 residues. Looked up from germline, CDR1 is MNHNS and CDR2 is SASEGT. The CDR3: CASSEVTSVYNEQFF. The CDR3 DNA is TGTGCCAGCAGTGAAGTGACTAGCGTGTACAATGAGCAGTTCTTC.

The rearrangement links TRBV19 to TRBJ1-2; 9 bases are a match to TRBD1. Trimming cost V 2 bases and J 6 bases; bases outside gene matches: 7. This CDR3 has 15 residues. Germline-derived CDR1 and CDR2 are LNHDA and SQIVND (reference sequence). The CDR3 DNA reads as TGTGCCAGTAGTATAATAAAGGGACAGGGCGATGGCTACACCTTC. Residues: CASSIIKGQGDGYTF.

This chain links TRBV30 with TRBJ1-4, with 8 bases that match TRBD1. V lost 2 bases, J lost 3 bases, and 5 bases stayed unmatched. This CDR3 has 15 residues. From germline, CDR1 is GTSNPN and CDR2 SVGIG (reference sequence). The CDR3 DNA follows: TGTGCCTGGAGTCGGCAGGGGGCGGCTAATGAAAAACTGTTTTTT. Its translation: CAWSRQGAANEKLFF.

The chain has TRBV6-5 and TRBJ2-7; D call uncertain. V was shortened by 6 bases and J by 6 bases, with 15 bases between the two germline ends. The CDR3 has 13 residues. Germline assignment: CDR1 MNHEY and CDR2 SVGAGI. The chain's CDR3 is CASSQRIRLEQYF. CDR3 coding DNA: TGTGCCAGCAGCCAAAGGATACGACTCGAGCAGTACTTC.

This clone appeared a few times. V and J are TRBV5-4 and TRBJ2-4; 9 bases are a match to TRBD1. The trim removed 4 bases at V and 6 bases at J, leaving 11 bases unmatched. CDR1 and CDR2 from the germline V gene are SGHNT and YYREEE (reference sequence). The CDR3 is made up of 16 amino acids. The CDR3 is CASSQVRDRVINIQYF. In DNA, the CDR3 is TGTGCCAGCAGCCAAGTTCGGGACAGGGTTATAAACATTCAGTACTTC.

The rearrangement uses TRBV29-1 and TRBJ1-2; 9 positions match TRBD1. After removal of 8 bases from V and 7 bases from J, the junction contained 11 bases not matched to a gene. The CDR3 covers 13 residues. Germline V gives CDR1 SQVTM, CDR2 ANQGSEA. The CDR3 nucleotides read TGCAGCTCCACCACCAACAGGGGGCTTGGCTACACCTTC. Translating it yields CSSTTNRGLGYTF. Drawing the rest from reference TRBV29-1 and TRBJ1-2, the complete variable domain is SAVISQKPSRDICQRGTSLTIQCQVDSQVTMMFWYRQQPGQSLTLIATANQGSEATYESGFVIDKFPISRPNLTFSTLTVSNMSPEDSSIYLCSSTTNRGLGYTFGSGTRLTVV.

V is TRBV5-1 and J is TRBJ2-7; D possibly matches TRBD1 or TRBD2 (5 bases each). The V and J ends lost 4 bases and 1 base respectively, with 12 bases between them. This CDR3 is 14 amino acids long. CDR1 is SGHRS and CDR2 is YFSETQ in the germline V gene. The DNA for the CDR3 is TGCGCCAGCAGCCTATCTGGGGGATCCTACGAGCAGTACTTC. Translated: CASSLSGGSYEQYF.

J is TRBJ1-1 and V is TRBV29-1; D might be TRBD1 (6 bases). The CDR3 sequence is 13 residues long. Germline CDR1 reads SQVTM; CDR2 reads ANQGSEA. With 7 bases removed from V and 2 bases from J, the gap between germline ends came to 14 bases. Written as DNA, the CDR3 is TGCAGCGGCGGAGAGGGACAAAACACTGAAGCTTTCTTT. It codes for CSGGEGQNTEAFF. Supplemented by reference TRBV29-1 and TRBJ1-1, the full variable domain reads SAVISQKPSRDICQRGTSLTIQCQVDSQVTMMFWYRQQPGQSLTLIATANQGSEATYESGFVIDKFPISRPNLTFSTLTVSNMSPEDSSIYLCSGGEGQNTEAFFGQGTRLTVV.

This chain uses TRBV7-9 with TRBJ1-1; 7 nucleotides match TRBD1. Looked up from germline, CDR1 is SEHNR and CDR2 is FQNEAQ (reference sequence). V shed 5 bases, J shed 0 bases, and the junction held 6 bases outside the gene matches. The CDR3 spans 15 residues. This CDR3 reads CASSEYRGLNTEAFF. The CDR3 region has the DNA TGTGCCAGCAGCGAGTACAGGGGCCTGAACACTGAAGCTTTCTTT.

J is TRBJ2-2 and V is TRBV29-1, with 7 bases fitting TRBD2. In germline, CDR1 is SQVTM, CDR2 ANQGSEA. This CDR3 contains 17 residues. V lost 0 bases to trimming and J lost 0 bases; unmatched junction nucleotides: 7. Here the CDR3 reads CSVEDTSGAPNTGELFF. The DNA of the CDR3 is TGCAGCGTTGAAGATACGAGCGGGGCGCCGAACACCGGGGAGCTGTTTTTT.

The CDR3 spells CASSQESPSYNEQFF. The CDR3 nucleotides are TGTGCCAGCAGCCAAGAAAGCCCCTCCTACAATGAGCAGTTCTTC. The chain couples TRBV4-2 to TRBJ2-1, with D unresolved. Trimming stripped 0 bases from V and 0 bases from J, with 6 bases between. CDR3 length: 15 residues. The germline V gene has CDR1 LGHNA and CDR2 YNFKEQ.

This clone was detected only a few times. The V and J genes are TRBV5-1 and TRBJ2-7; 7 nucleotides line up with TRBD1. The CDR3 runs to 15 residues. CDR1 is SGHRS, CDR2 YFSETQ, per germline. Losses at the gene ends were 2 bases for V and 1 base for J; bases not matched to a gene: 6. The CDR3 protein is CASSLVLDRSYEQYF. CDR3 coding DNA: TGCGCCAGCAGCTTAGTGTTGGACAGGTCCTACGAGCAGTACTTC.

The chain recombines TRBV5-1 with TRBJ2-1, with D possibly TRBD1 on 6 matching bases. Trimming pared 2 bases from V and 12 bases from J, leaving 15 bases between. This CDR3 spans 13 amino acids. Germline-derived CDR1 and CDR2 are SGHRS and YFSETQ. The CDR3 here is CASSLAQGLAQFF. CDR3 DNA sequence: TGCGCCAGCAGCTTAGCACAGGGATTAGCGCAGTTCTTC.

The genes are TRBV5-1 and TRBJ2-7, with 10 bases that match TRBD2. Per the germline V gene, CDR1 is SGHRS and CDR2 is YFSETQ. The CDR3 contains 14 residues. V gave up 1 base and J gave up 7 bases; unmatched junction bases: 5. The CDR3 region is CASSLRLAGAEQYF. The CDR3 DNA sequence: TGCGCCAGCAGCTTGAGGCTAGCGGGGGCTGAGCAGTACTTC.

This chain uses TRBV6-1 with TRBJ2-5, with 14 bases matching TRBD2. There are 18 residues in the CDR3. Germline CDR1 and CDR2: MNHNS and SASEGT. The trim removed 1 base at V and 7 bases at J, leaving 11 bases unmatched. The CDR3 DNA sequence: TGTGCCAGCAGTGAAGACTTCGGACTAGCGGGGGGCCGTGGGACCCAGTACTTC. Protein: CASSEDFGLAGGRGTQYF.

The count of this clone is one. This sequence joins TRBV6-6 and TRBJ1-2; 7 bases are shared with TRBD1. Germline-derived CDR1 and CDR2 are MNHNY and SVGAGI (reference sequence). After removal of 5 bases from V and 4 bases from J, the junction contained 10 bases not matched to a gene. This CDR3 spans 15 amino acids. The DNA of the CDR3 is TGTGCCAGCAGTAACATTGGACAGGATTCCTATGGCTACACCTTC. Protein: CASSNIGQDSYGYTF.

The V and J genes are TRBV19 and TRBJ2-7, with D possibly being TRBD1 or TRBD2 (5 bases each). V lost 6 bases and J 1 base, leaving 13 bases between the germline ends. Germline CDR1 and CDR2: LNHDA and SQIVND (reference sequence). This CDR3 comprises 14 residues. The CDR3 reads CASRVVGGSYEQYF. CDR3 nucleotide sequence: TGTGCCAGTAGGGTCGTTGGGGGTTCCTACGAGCAGTACTTC.

The chain joins TRBV7-8 to TRBJ2-7; 7 bases align to TRBD2. CDR3 length: 13 residues. Trimming removed 4 bases from V and 4 bases from J; junction bases left unmatched: 4. Germline V gives CDR1 SGHVS, CDR2 FQNEAQ. The CDR3 protein is CASSYERGYEQYF. CDR3 nucleotide sequence: TGTGCCAGCAGCTACGAGCGGGGTTACGAGCAGTACTTC.

The J gene is TRBJ1-1, the V gene TRBV7-9; D unclear. Germline CDR1 SEHNR, CDR2 FQNEAQ (reference sequence). The CDR3 sequence is 15 residues long. V shed 4 bases and J shed 3 bases, with 15 bases lying between them. The DNA for the CDR3 is TGTGCCAGCAGCTCTCGGTCCCGTGGCGACACTGAAGCTTTCTTT. Its translation is CASSSRSRGDTEAFF.

The chain links TRBV6-5 to TRBJ1-6; D perhaps matches TRBD1 (6 bases). V was cut by 5 bases and J by 10 bases, with 15 bases left in between. CDR3 length: 14 residues. Germline-derived CDR1 and CDR2 are MNHEY and SVGAGI. The CDR3: CASSMKGGRSPLHF. In DNA, the CDR3 is TGTGCCAGCAGTATGAAAGGGGGAAGGTCACCCCTCCACTTT.

The J gene is TRBJ2-6, the V gene TRBV19; D gene ambiguous. CDR3 size: 16 residues. Germline lookup yields CDR1 LNHDA and CDR2 SQIVND (reference sequence). V lost 5 bases and J lost 1, with 12 bases in between. CDR3 residues: CASSGRSKSGANVLTF. The CDR3 coding sequence is TGTGCCAGTAGTGGAAGATCGAAGTCTGGGGCCAACGTCCTGACTTTC.

In its sample, this clone was seen a few times. The chain recombines TRBV7-9 with TRBJ2-7, with 7 bases that match TRBD1. V trimming: 7 bases; J trimming: 2 bases; junction bases outside the gene matches: 8. CDR1 is SEHNR, CDR2 FQNEAQ, per germline (reference sequence). This CDR3 spans 14 amino acids. The CDR3 region is CASNRQGVPYEQYF. CDR3 bases: TGTGCCAGCAATAGACAGGGAGTCCCCTACGAGCAGTACTTC.

Comments on this clone: One end of the junction does not line up with germline, which may come from a read error. The chain recombines TRBV7-7 with TRBJ2-1; D is unresolved. The CDR3 length is 14 residues. Germline values: CDR1 SSHAT, CDR2 FNYEAQ (reference sequence). The CDR3 here is CASSPDGTYNEQFF. CDR3 DNA: TGTGCTAGCAGCCCCGACGGAACCTACAATGAGCAGTTCTTC. The variable domain in full, with the rest retrieved from reference TRBV7-7 and TRBJ2-1, is GAGVSQSPRYKVTKRGQDVTLRCDPISSHATLYWYQQALGQGPEFLTYFNYEAQPDKSGLPSDRFSAERPEGSISTLTIQRTEQRDSAMYRCASSPDGTYNEQFFGPGTRLTVL.

The V gene is TRBV5-4, the J gene TRBJ1-1; possibly TRBD1 for D (6 bases). With 3 bases removed from V and 4 bases from J, the gap between germline ends came to 13 bases. The CDR3 totals 14 residues. Germline V lookup: CDR1 SGHNT, CDR2 YYREEE (reference sequence). CDR3 sequence: CASSYTGFGTEAFF. CDR3 in DNA: TGTGCCAGCAGCTACACAGGGTTTGGCACTGAAGCTTTCTTT.

The chain employs TRBV5-1 and TRBJ2-7; 8 positions agree with TRBD2. CDR1 is SGHRS and CDR2 is YFSETQ in the germline V gene. The CDR3 totals 17 residues. V shed 0 bases, J shed 0 bases, and the junction held 8 bases outside the gene matches. The CDR3 sequence: CASSLDGRRGASYEQYF. The DNA of the CDR3 is TGCGCCAGCAGCTTGGACGGTAGGCGGGGGGCCTCCTACGAGCAGTACTTC.

The genes are TRBV25-1 and TRBJ2-1; the D gene is possibly TRBD2 (6 bases). The CDR3 totals 15 residues. Trimming took off 3 bases at V and 2 bases at J, with 11 bases between the two ends. From germline, CDR1 is MGHDK and CDR2 SYGVNS. CDR3 nucleotides: TGTGCCAGCAGTGAGGCTCGGGGGACCTACAATGAGCAGTTCTTC. Its protein product is CASSEARGTYNEQFF.

CDR3 region: CASSELGTEHQPQHF. The CDR3, as DNA: TGTGCCAGCAGTGAATTGGGGACAGAACATCAGCCCCAGCATTTT. The chain uses TRBV2 and TRBJ1-5; 7 nucleotides align to TRBD1. The CDR3 extends over 15 amino acids. V gave up 2 bases and J gave up 5 bases; unmatched junction bases: 6. Germline-derived CDR1 and CDR2 are SNHLY and FYNNEI.